A selection of T cell receptor beta chains follows, all from one sample in a study of T cells in Graves' hyperthyroidism and ophthalmopathy. TCRdb independently ran MiXCR on the multiplex PCR reads; one entry per CDR3 protein. The sample has some 300,000 distinct CDR3 sequences; roughly 18% are singletons. The sequenced material came from blood. These receptors were obtained from a man aged 50-59 years with Graves' ophthalmopathy. Both conserved end residues are part of each CDR3. Each record gives: CDR3 protein, CDR3 DNA, clone size, D gene, J gene, V gene. The D gene is left open where the match is weak. Clone sizes are given selectively: once, few, many, or a class where the clone is expanded.

CASNVAGANVLTF,TGTGCCAGCAACGTGGCTGGGGCCAACGTCCTGACTTTC,NA,NA,TRBJ2-6,TRBV6-2/TRBV6-3
CATWRGRLSSYNEQFF,TGCGCCACCTGGAGAGGGAGACTCAGCTCCTACAATGAGCAGTTCTTC,NA,NA,TRBJ2-1,TRBV10-2
CASSPSGRSSYNEQFF,TGCGCCAGCAGCCCCTCAGGAAGAAGCTCCTACAATGAGCAGTTCTTC,many,NA,TRBJ2-1,TRBV5-1
CASSPALSSYNEQFF,TGTGCCAGCAGTCCCGCCTTGAGCTCCTACAATGAGCAGTTCTTC,NA,NA,TRBJ2-1,TRBV28
CSATRGRDTEAFF,TGCAGTGCTACCAGGGGGCGGGACACTGAAGCTTTCTTT,many,TRBD1,TRBJ1-1,TRBV20-1
CASSRMNTGELFF,TGTGCCAGCAGTCGGATGAACACCGGGGAGCTGTTTTTT,NA,NA,TRBJ2-2,TRBV14
CASRPEGLAGVGTQYF,TGTGCCAGCAGGCCCGAGGGGCTAGCGGGCGTTGGTACGCAGTATTTT,many,TRBD2,TRBJ2-3,TRBV11-2
CASSYDRGPGSEQYF,TGTGCCAGCAGCTATGACAGGGGGCCGGGGAGCGAGCAGTACTTC,NA,TRBD1,TRBJ2-7,TRBV3-1
CASSPRRGGGNQPQHF,TGTGCCAGCAGTCCCCGCCGGGGGGGGGGCAATCAGCCCCAGCATTTT,few,NA,TRBJ1-5,TRBV12-3/TRBV12-4
CASSGGTSGTTGELFF,TGTGCCAGCAGCGGGGGGACTAGCGGAACCACCGGGGAGCTGTTTTTT,many,TRBD2,TRBJ2-2,TRBV7-6
CASSRDGVNNYGYTF,TGTGCCAGCAGCCGCGACGGTGTTAATAACTATGGCTACACCTTC,NA,NA,TRBJ1-2,TRBV5-4
CASSSGGGSGELFF,TGTGCCAGCAGTTCAGGAGGGGGTTCCGGGGAGCTGTTTTTT,few,NA,TRBJ2-2,TRBV28
CASSLRTGGTHNEQFF,TGTGCCAGCAGCTTACGGACCGGGGGGACTCACAATGAGCAGTTCTTC,NA,TRBD2,TRBJ2-1,TRBV7-9
CASSPQRDPWGTQYF,TGTGCCAGCAGCCCCCAGCGGGACCCGTGGGGGACCCAGTACTTC,few,TRBD2,TRBJ2-5,TRBV28
CASSEVVSYEQYF,TGTGCCAGCAGTGAAGTCGTCTCCTACGAGCAGTACTTC,NA,NA,TRBJ2-7,TRBV6-1
CASSLRRGTSNQPQHF,TGTGCCAGTAGTCTTAGGCGGGGTACGAGCAATCAGCCCCAGCATTTT,NA,NA,TRBJ1-5,TRBV19
CASSPPGVGTEAFF,TGTGCCAGCAGTCCCCCCGGGGTAGGCACTGAAGCTTTCTTT,NA,NA,TRBJ1-1,TRBV6-1
CASSPTAGTTQYF,TGTGCCAGCAGCCCTACAGCGGGAACGACCCAGTACTTC,few,TRBD2,TRBJ2-5,TRBV7-3
CASSSDRNAFYEQYF,TGTGCCAGCAGCTCAGACAGAAACGCCTTCTACGAGCAGTACTTC,NA,NA,TRBJ2-7,TRBV9
CASSPAGQLNTEAFF,TGTGCCAGCTCACCAGCGGGACAGCTAAACACTGAAGCTTTCTTT,few,TRBD1,TRBJ1-1,TRBV18
CSARDTGGLEAFF,TGCAGTGCTAGAGACACAGGGGGGCTTGAAGCTTTCTTT,NA,TRBD1,TRBJ1-1,TRBV20-1
CASSVEDGEGETQYF,TGTGCCAGCAGCGTAGAGGACGGGGAGGGGGAGACCCAGTACTTC,NA,TRBD2,TRBJ2-5,TRBV9
CASRSGPYEQYF,TGTGCTAGCAGATCCGGACCATACGAGCAGTACTTC,NA,NA,TRBJ2-7,TRBV7-9
CATSAAVRLASSNVFYEQYF,TGTGCCACCAGTGCCGCGGTGCGACTAGCGAGTTCTAACGTCTTCTACGAGCAGTACTTC,many,TRBD2,TRBJ2-7,TRBV24-1
CATSDSAASSYNEQFF,TGTGCCACCAGTGATTCCGCGGCCAGCTCCTACAATGAGCAGTTCTTC,many,NA,TRBJ2-1,TRBV24-1
CASSLSGSQETQYF,TGTGCCAGCAGCCTTAGCGGGAGCCAAGAGACCCAGTACTTC,NA,TRBD2,TRBJ2-5,TRBV7-3
CASSSQGGSGNTIYF,TGTGCCAGCAGTTCACAGGGGGGCTCTGGAAACACCATATATTTT,NA,TRBD1,TRBJ1-3,TRBV12-3/TRBV12-4
CASSQGTDSKTQYF,TGTGCCAGCAGCCAAGGGACGGATTCAAAGACCCAGTACTTC,NA,NA,TRBJ2-5,TRBV14
CATSRGEGDTEAFF,TGTGCCACCAGCAGGGGGGAGGGAGACACTGAAGCTTTCTTT,NA,NA,TRBJ1-1,TRBV15
CASSYSSSHVGASQETQYF,TGTGCCAGCAGTTACTCGTCTAGCCACGTCGGGGCATCCCAAGAGACCCAGTACTTC,NA,NA,TRBJ2-5,TRBV6-5
CASSGSGTSHPSGEQYF,TGTGCCAGCAGTGGTAGTGGGACTAGCCATCCTTCGGGAGAGCAGTACTTC,few,TRBD2,TRBJ2-7,TRBV7-9